The 16 T cell receptor beta chains listed next were all sequenced from one sample in a study of CD8+CD57+ T cells in acquired aplastic anemia. Using genomic DNA as the template, TCR beta VDJ and CDR3 profiling was carried out. From the reads, TCRdb called clonotypes with MiXCR, one entry per CDR3 protein. This sample has approximately 220,000 distinct CDR3 sequences; around 45% occur once, and the top ten carry approximately 7.8%. The authors sequenced patients whose flow cytometry had shown CD8+CD57+ cell expansion. Sample: sorted CD4+, CD8+, or CD8+CD57+ T cells (not recorded which) from PBMCs. The source is a human donor with aplastic anemia.

The V gene is TRBV9, the J gene TRBJ1-2; TRBD1 is a possible D gene (5 bases). The germline V gene has CDR1 SGDLS and CDR2 YYNGEE. This CDR3 is 10 amino acids long. Trimming shortened V by 6 bases and J by 13 bases, and 13 bases separated the two germline ends. The chain's CDR3 is CASTRGTSTF. As DNA, the CDR3 is TGTGCCAGCACCCGGGGGACTAGCACCTTC.

The chain has TRBV10-3 and TRBJ1-2; D is ambiguous. The CDR3 loop spans 16 amino acids. Trimming took off 4 bases at V and 3 bases at J, with 18 bases between the two ends. Germline assignment: CDR1 ENHRY and CDR2 SYGVKD. CDR3 bases: TGTGCCATCAGTGGTGACGGTGGCTCTGGCGACTATGGCTACACCTTC. Its translation is CAISGDGGSGDYGYTF.

To note about this clonotype: This may be a read error, as it is one base from a much larger clone. The rearrangement uses TRBV20-1 and TRBJ2-7; D is tentatively TRBD1 or TRBD2 (5 bases each). CDR3 length: 21 residues. Germline V lookup: CDR1 DFQATT, CDR2 SNEGSKA (reference sequence). V lost 0 bases to trimming and J lost 2 bases, with 32 bases between them. CDR3 protein: CSARDRTGTANRVSRAYEQYF. CDR3 nucleotide sequence: TGCAGTGCTAGAGACCGGACCGGGACGGCGAATCGGGTATCAAGGGCCTACGAGCAGTACTTC.

J is TRBJ1-2 and V is TRBV6-1; 7 nucleotides agree with TRBD1. J gave up 7 bases and V 2 bases, and 7 bases lay outside the gene matches. The V gene's germline CDR1 is MNHNS and CDR2 SASEGT. The CDR3 contains 14 residues. The CDR3 reads CASSERSGGGGYTF. The DNA for the CDR3 is TGTGCCAGCAGTGAAAGGTCAGGGGGTGGTGGCTACACCTTC.

As concerns this clonotype: The junction differs from germline at one of its ends, possibly a read error. The chain carries TRBV7-3 and TRBJ2-2, with TRBD1 matching 7 bases. The germline gives CDR1 SGHTA, CDR2 FQGTGA. The CDR3 loop spans 15 amino acids. CDR3 coding DNA: TGTGCTAGCACCCTCAGGGCAGGGGGAACCGGGGAGCTGTTTTTT. It translates to CASTLRAGGTGELFF.

In DNA form, the CDR3 reads TGCGCCAGCAGCTTGGAGGGCACCCTCCCAGATACGCAGTATTTT. It encodes CASSLEGTLPDTQYF. V usage is TRBV5-1 and J usage is TRBJ2-3; D is ambiguous. V was pared by 0 bases and J by 4 bases, with 12 bases between. The length of the CDR3 is 15 residues. Germline assignment: CDR1 SGHRS and CDR2 YFSETQ.

About this clonotype itself: A much bigger clone sits one base away, suggesting this may be a read error. The rearrangement joins TRBV2 to TRBJ2-1; 8 positions match TRBD2. Germline assignment: CDR1 SNHLY and CDR2 FYNNEI. The CDR3 length is 14 residues. The CDR3 protein is CASSLRGAYNEQSF. CDR3 coding DNA: TGTGCCAGCAGTTTGCGGGGGGCCTACAATGAGCAGTCCTTC. The full variable domain, in which reference TRBV2 and TRBJ2-1 provide the parts outside the CDR3, is EPEVTQTPSHQVTQMGQEVILRCVPISNHLYFYWYRQILGQKVEFLVSFYNNEISEKSEIFDDQFSVERPDGSNFTLKIRSTKLEDSAMYFCASSLRGAYNEQSFGPGTRLTVL.

V is TRBV12-3 or TRBV12-4 and J is TRBJ1-3, with D unclear. Deletions cut 2 bases from V and 0 bases from J, with 11 bases between. The CDR3 spans 16 residues. CDR3 amino acids: CASSLKVSSSGNTIYF. DNA for the CDR3: TGTGCCAGCAGTTTAAAGGTGTCAAGCTCTGGAAACACCATATATTTT.

This clonotype was seen a few times. The rearrangement uses TRBV20-1 and TRBJ2-7, with TRBD2 matching over 11 bases. The CDR3 is 13 residues long. The germline CDR1 and CDR2 sequences are DFQATT and SNEGSKA (reference sequence). V was pared by 6 bases and J by 4 bases, with 5 bases of the junction left unmatched. This CDR3 is CSATSGGVYEQYF. The DNA of the CDR3 is TGCAGTGCCACTAGCGGGGGAGTTTACGAGCAGTACTTC.

Points on this clonotype: With a much larger clone just one base away, this may be a read error. V usage is TRBV6-1 and J usage is TRBJ2-2; D may be TRBD1 (6 bases). The CDR3 is 15 amino acids. Germline CDR1 reads MNHNS; CDR2 reads SASEGT. The CDR3 bases are TGTGCCAGCAGGGAAGGATCAGGGGCCGCCGGGGAGCTGTTTTTT. Protein sequence: CASREGSGAAGELFF.

The chain joins TRBV28 to TRBJ2-6, with unresolved D. The CDR3 contains 16 residues. Germline V gene data show CDR1 as MDHEN and CDR2 as SYDVKM. Trimming left V 6 bases short and J 0 bases short, with 12 bases between. CDR3 nucleotides: TGTGCCAGCAGCATACCAGAGAGCTCTGGGGCCAACGTCCTGACTTTC. Protein: CASSIPESSGANVLTF.

The genes are TRBV7-6 and TRBJ1-4; D perhaps matches TRBD1 (5 bases). V was shortened by 5 bases and J by 2 bases, with 9 bases between the two germline ends. The CDR3 extends over 14 amino acids. Germline CDR1 is SGHVS and CDR2 is FNYEAQ. CDR3 bases: TGTGCCAGCAGCGTGGGACTGACTAATGAAAAACTGTTTTTT. This encodes CASSVGLTNEKLFF.

As regards this clonotype: Possible read error: a much larger clone is one base away. The chain uses TRBV7-2 and TRBJ1-2; possibly TRBD1 for D (5 bases). Germline V gene data show CDR1 as SGHTA and CDR2 as FQGNSA. CDR3 length: 12 residues. V was cut by 3 bases and J by 4 bases, with 6 bases left in between. CDR3 sequence reads: CASSLDTYGYTF. The CDR3 nucleotides read TGTGCCAGCAGCTTGGACACCTATGGCTACACCTTC.

This chain links TRBV7-9 with TRBJ2-7; 10 bases match TRBD2. This CDR3 has 14 residues. With V trimmed by 6 bases and J by 3 bases, 5 bases remained unmatched. Germline CDR1 is SEHNR and CDR2 is FQNEAQ (reference sequence). CDR3 DNA: TGTGCCAGCAGTCCACTAGCGGGGAGCTACGAGCAGTACTTC. It yields the protein CASSPLAGSYEQYF.

CDR3: CASSLVGWGQGDYGYTF. The CDR3 nucleotides read TGTGCCAGCAGTTTAGTCGGTTGGGGACAGGGCGACTATGGCTACACCTTC. This chain joins TRBV12-3 or TRBV12-4 and TRBJ1-2, with 9 bases aligning to TRBD1. This CDR3 contains 17 residues. The ends lost 1 base at V and 3 bases at J; junction bases unmatched: 9.

This clonotype has more than one count but fewer than ten. The rearrangement links TRBV30 to TRBJ2-7; no definite D call. V lost 8 bases and J 2 bases, leaving 16 bases between the germline ends. Germline CDR1 GTSNPN, CDR2 SVGIG (reference sequence). The CDR3 extends over 13 amino acids. The CDR3 loop reads CAGCVDHTYEQYF. The CDR3 DNA reads as TGTGCCGGATGTGTGGATCATACCTACGAGCAGTACTTC.